Shown below are 9 T cell receptor beta chains from a single sample sequenced in a study of early T cells in non-severe SARS-CoV-2 infection. TCRdb itself ran the 5' RACE reads through MiXCR, one entry per CDR3 protein. The sample lists more than 20,000 distinct CDR3 sequences, less than 5% occurring once. What was sequenced was whole blood. The receptors here all came from an adult who was a healthcare worker with PCR-confirmed SARS-CoV-2 infection or an uninfected control (not recorded which).

At least ten counts were recorded for this clonotype. The V call is TRBV19, the J call TRBJ2-3, with 8 bases lining up with TRBD2. Germline V gives CDR1 LNHDA, CDR2 SQIVND (reference sequence). V was clipped by 5 bases and J by 3 bases; unmatched bases: 10. This CDR3 region has 16 residues. The CDR3, as DNA: TGTGCCAGTAGTCGTCCAGCGGGAGTTGGTACAGATACGCAGTATTTT. Its protein product is CASSRPAGVGTDTQYF.

This clonotype was seen repeatedly, ten times or more. J is TRBJ2-2 and V is TRBV27; TRBD2 matches at 10 bases. The CDR3 is 15 residues long. Looked up from germline, CDR1 is MNHEY and CDR2 is SMNVEV (reference sequence). After removal of 6 bases from V and 7 bases from J, the junction contained 8 bases not matched to a gene. Here the CDR3 reads CASSRSGRAGGELFF. For the CDR3, the DNA is TGTGCCAGCAGCAGAAGCGGGAGGGCCGGCGGGGAGCTGTTTTTT.

This clonotype is deemed medium-sized. V and J are TRBV5-1 and TRBJ2-2; D is ambiguous. Trimming pared 2 bases from V and 4 bases from J, leaving 3 bases between. Germline V CDR1 and CDR2: SGHRS, YFSETQ. There are 12 residues in the CDR3. The CDR3 DNA reads as TGCGCCAGCAGCTTCGGCACCGGGGAGCTGTTTTTT. This sequence encodes CASSFGTGELFF.

This clonotype was counted many times. The chain links TRBV28 to TRBJ2-1, with 13 nucleotides matching TRBD2. There are 16 residues in the CDR3. Germline CDR1 reads MDHEN; CDR2 reads SYDVKM. V lost 2 bases to trimming and J lost 9 bases; unmatched junction nucleotides: 7. As DNA, the CDR3 is TGTGCCAGCAGTTTAGTTACTAGCGGGAGGGCCGCTGAGCAGTTCTTC. Translating it yields CASSLVTSGRAAEQFF. Full variable domain (remainder filled in from reference TRBV28 and TRBJ2-1): DVKVTQSSRYLVKRTGEKVFLECVQDMDHENMFWYRQDPGLGLRLIYFSYDVKMKEKGDIPEGYSVSREKKERFSLILESASTNQTSMYLCASSLVTSGRAAEQFFGPGTRLTVL.

The rearrangement links TRBV2 to TRBJ1-3; 8 bases match TRBD1. V gave up 10 bases and J gave up 7 bases; unmatched junction bases: 9. The CDR3 is made up of 13 amino acids. The germline V gene has CDR1 SNHLY and CDR2 FYNNEI. The DNA of the CDR3 is TGTGCCACGAAGATGACAGGGGACAACACCATATATTTT. Translation: CATKMTGDNTIYF.

This clonotype was recorded at least ten times. The V and J genes are TRBV7-2 and TRBJ2-3, with no clear D. Germline V gene data show CDR1 as SGHTA and CDR2 as FQGNSA. The length of the CDR3 is 13 residues. V gave up 0 bases and J gave up 2 bases, with 3 bases separating them. The CDR3 spells CASSLALTDTQYF. CDR3 DNA: TGTGCCAGCAGCTTAGCCCTCACAGATACGCAGTATTTT.

This clonotype was seen a few times. This chain joins TRBV30 and TRBJ1-1, with D tentatively TRBD1 (5 bases). The CDR3 is 12 amino acids. Germline assignment: CDR1 GTSNPN and CDR2 SVGIG (reference sequence). Trimming removed 5 bases at V and 1 base at J, with 8 bases between. CDR3 in DNA: TGTGCCTGGCGCGGGGGGAACACTGAAGCTTTCTTT. This translates into CAWRGGNTEAFF. The full variable domain, in which reference TRBV30 and TRBJ1-1 provide the parts outside the CDR3, is SQTIHQWPATLVQPVGSPLSLECTVEGTSNPNLYWYRQAAGRGLQLLFYSVGIGQISSEVPQNLSASRPQDRQFILSSKKLLLSDSGFYLCAWRGGNTEAFFGQGTRLTVV.

This clonotype was observed many times. This chain joins TRBV11-2 and TRBJ2-3; 7 nucleotides line up with TRBD2. Looked up from germline, CDR1 is SGHAT and CDR2 is FQNNGV. V lost 5 bases and J lost 2; bases outside the gene matches: 4. The CDR3 has 14 amino acids. The CDR3 reads CASSPGTNTDTQYF. The CDR3, as DNA: TGTGCCAGCAGCCCCGGGACTAACACAGATACGCAGTATTTT.

Ten or more counts support this clonotype. The V and J genes are TRBV6-1 and TRBJ1-1; the D is unclear. Trimming removed 5 bases at V and 2 bases at J, with 9 bases between. The CDR3 length is 13 residues. CDR1 MNHNS and CDR2 SASEGT come from the germline V gene. As DNA, the CDR3 is TGTGCCAGCAGTAAGGGCGCAAACACTGAAGCTTTCTTT. Amino acids: CASSKGANTEAFF.